Below are 7 T cell receptor beta chains sequenced from a single sample in a study of blood T cell repertoires in COVID-19. Clones were read by immunoSEQ multiplex PCR, and TCRdb kept only the in-frame ones, dropping some. The table has fewer than 300,000 clones, roughly 88% seen once. The material sequenced was PBMCs or T cells enriched from blood (not recorded which). The receptors here all came from a middle-aged woman with acute COVID-19.

The chain links TRBV11-3 to TRBJ2-5; TRBD1 agrees at 10 bases. Trimming removed 5 bases from V and 1 base from J; junction bases left unmatched: 4. CDR1 SGHNT and CDR2 YENEEA come from the germline V gene. This CDR3 contains 15 residues. CDR3 amino acids: CASSPWTGGQETQYF. For the CDR3, the DNA is TGTGCCAGCAGCCCCTGGACAGGGGGCCAAGAGACCCAGTACTTC.

This chain links TRBV5-1 with TRBJ1-2, with 9 bases lining up with TRBD1. This CDR3 comprises 15 residues. Germline V lookup: CDR1 SGHRS, CDR2 YFSETQ. The V gene end was trimmed by 3 bases and the J gene end by 7 bases; junction bases not matched to a gene: 10. The DNA for the CDR3 is TGCGCCAGCAGCTCTACCGCCGGGACAGGGAGTGGCTACACCTTC. Translated, it gives CASSSTAGTGSGYTF.

The rearrangement uses TRBV7-9 and TRBJ2-7; TRBD1 aligns across 10 bases. After removal of 5 bases from V and 4 bases from J, the junction contained 8 bases not matched to a gene. Germline V gives CDR1 SEHNR, CDR2 FQNEAQ (reference sequence). CDR3 length equals 15 residues. CDR3 in DNA: TGTGCCAGCAGCGGAACCGGGACAGGGGAATACGAGCAGTACGTC. Amino acid sequence: CASSGTGTGEYEQYV.

This chain uses TRBV7-2 with TRBJ2-3; possible D gene TRBD1, 6 bases. The germline V and J ends were trimmed by 4 bases and 7 bases, with 18 bases remaining between them. The CDR3 spans 15 residues. Germline assignment: CDR1 SGHTA and CDR2 FQGNSA. Here the CDR3 DNA reads TGTGCCAGCAGCTCACCCAGGGGTGGTCTGAATACGCAGTATTTT. Amino acid sequence: CASSSPRGGLNTQYF.

This chain links TRBV2 with TRBJ2-7; D call uncertain. The CDR3 loop spans 14 amino acids. Germline CDR1 SNHLY, CDR2 FYNNEI. V was cut by 6 bases and J by 2 bases, with 14 bases left in between. The CDR3 here is CASRVMGSPYEQYF. In DNA form, the CDR3 reads TGTGCCAGCAGGGTGATGGGCAGTCCCTACGAGCAGTACTTC.

The DNA of the CDR3 is TGTGCCAGCAGCGTAGGCCATCTACTTGGCTACACCTTC. As protein: CASSVGHLLGYTF. The rearrangement uses TRBV9 and TRBJ1-2; D unclear. Germline loops: CDR1 SGDLS, CDR2 YYNGEE. Deletions cut 0 bases from V and 7 bases from J, with 10 bases between. This CDR3 comprises 13 residues.

CDR3 loop: CAWLFRDSRTDTQYF. The CDR3 DNA reads TGTGCCTGGTTATTCCGGGACAGCCGCACAGATACGCAGTATTTT. The chain uses TRBV30 and TRBJ2-3; 7 bases match TRBD1. The CDR3 is 15 amino acids. V lost 5 bases and J lost 1; bases outside the gene matches: 9. CDR1 is GTSNPN and CDR2 is SVGIG in the germline V gene (reference sequence). Supplemented by reference TRBV30 and TRBJ2-3, the full variable domain reads SQTIHQWPATLVQPVGSPLSLECTVEGTSNPNLYWYRQAAGRGLQLLFYSVGIGQISSEVPQNLSASRPQDRQFILSSKKLLLSDSGFYLCAWLFRDSRTDTQYFGPGTRLTVL.